The 14 T cell receptor beta chains given below trace back to one sample, sequenced in a study of blood T cell repertoires in COVID-19. Profiling relied on immunoSEQ multiplex PCR, and the TCRdb table lists in-frame clones only, not all of them. The repertoire holds 200,000 to 250,000 clones, around 90% seen once, with roughly 6.5% in the top ten. The sample taken for sequencing was peripheral blood. The receptor source for this set is a man aged 55 to 69 who had recovered from COVID-19.

J is TRBJ2-7 and V is TRBV4-3; tentative D call: TRBD1 (5 bases). Per the germline V gene, CDR1 is LGHNA and CDR2 is YSLEER. Trimming removed 0 bases at V and 0 bases at J, with 12 bases between. This CDR3 region has 16 residues. The CDR3 sequence is CASSQDIRASSYEQYF. For the CDR3, the DNA is TGCGCCAGCAGCCAAGATATCAGGGCGAGCTCCTACGAGCAGTACTTC.

J is TRBJ1-1 and V is TRBV7-9; possibly TRBD1 for D (5 bases). The V and J ends lost 3 bases and 7 bases respectively, with 12 bases between them. The germline V gene encodes CDR1 SEHNR and CDR2 FQNEAQ (reference sequence). The CDR3 length is 13 residues. The CDR3 DNA is TGTGCCAGCAGCTTCTTGCAGGGCAATGAAGCTTTCTTT. It translates to CASSFLQGNEAFF.

This chain connects TRBV27 to TRBJ1-2, with 7 bases aligning to TRBD1. With V trimmed by 8 bases and J by 5 bases, 17 bases remained unmatched. Looked up from germline, CDR1 is MNHEY and CDR2 is SMNVEV (reference sequence). The CDR3 covers 16 residues. The CDR3 loop is CASSSRPDRTGYGYTF. The CDR3 bases are TGTGCCAGCTCCTCCCGCCCGGACAGGACCGGGTATGGCTACACCTTC.

The chain couples TRBV11-2 to TRBJ1-2; 10 nucleotides align to TRBD1. Germline V gene lookup returns CDR1 SGHAT and CDR2 FQNNGV. Unmatched junction bases numbered 12, after V lost 4 bases and J lost 4 bases. The CDR3 runs to 17 residues. Here the CDR3 DNA reads TGTGCCAGCAGCTCTCCGACAGGGACAGGGGAGGGCTATGGCTACACCTTC. Amino acids: CASSSPTGTGEGYGYTF.

The chain uses TRBV6-5 and TRBJ2-7; TRBD2 matches at 7 bases. The junction had 4 bases not matched to a gene; V was cut back by 1 base and J by 4 bases. This CDR3 comprises 14 residues. The germline V gene encodes CDR1 MNHEY and CDR2 SVGAGI. The CDR3 is CASSYYGGGYEQYF. The DNA of the CDR3 is TGTGCCAGCAGTTACTATGGGGGGGGGTACGAGCAGTACTTC.

This chain connects TRBV7-2 to TRBJ2-7; TRBD1 might be the D (6 bases). Germline V lookup: CDR1 SGHTA, CDR2 FQGNSA. The CDR3 runs to 18 residues. The germline V and J ends were trimmed by 3 bases and 3 bases, with 24 bases remaining between them. CDR3 nucleotide sequence: TGTGCCAGCAGCTTCACGACAGGCCCGAACGGGGCTTTCTACGAGCAGTACTTC. This codes for CASSFTTGPNGAFYEQYF.

This chain uses TRBV6-5 with TRBJ2-5; D is ambiguous. Trimming removed 0 bases from V and 1 base from J, with 6 bases in between. The CDR3 has 14 residues. Per the germline V gene, CDR1 is MNHEY and CDR2 is SVGAGI. The CDR3 DNA reads as TGTGCCAGCAGTTACTCAAGCGCCCAAGAGACCCAGTACTTC. This gives the protein CASSYSSAQETQYF.

The chain couples TRBV15 to TRBJ2-7; perhaps TRBD1 as D (5 bases). The V and J ends lost 4 bases and 0 bases respectively, with 10 bases between them. The CDR3 extends over 14 amino acids. CDR1 and CDR2 from the germline V gene are LNHNV and YYDKDF (reference sequence). The CDR3 here is CATSTRQFSYEQYF. As DNA, the CDR3 is TGTGCCACCAGCACACGACAGTTCTCCTACGAGCAGTACTTC.

V and J are TRBV5-1 and TRBJ1-2; 7 bases fit TRBD1. The CDR3 consists of 14 residues. Germline CDR1 is SGHRS and CDR2 is YFSETQ. V lost 0 bases to trimming and J lost 4 bases; unmatched junction nucleotides: 3. The CDR3 protein is CASSLEGGSYGYTF. CDR3 DNA: TGCGCCAGCAGCTTGGAAGGGGGCTCCTATGGCTACACCTTC.

The chain couples TRBV15 to TRBJ1-3; D unresolved. The V and J ends lost 5 bases and 2 bases respectively, with 13 bases between them. From germline, CDR1 is LNHNV and CDR2 YYDKDF (reference sequence). The CDR3 extends over 15 amino acids. The CDR3: CATSPTVTAGNTIYF. Written as DNA, the CDR3 is TGTGCCACCAGCCCAACGGTAACAGCTGGAAACACCATATATTTT.

The chain links TRBV6-5 to TRBJ1-6; D is undetermined. CDR1 is MNHEY and CDR2 is SVGAGI in the germline V gene. The CDR3 runs 13 residues. The V end was cut by 7 bases, the J end by 4 bases, with 8 bases between. The CDR3 here is CASNEVYNSPLHF. Written as DNA, the CDR3 is TGTGCCAGCAACGAGGTTTATAATTCACCCCTCCACTTT.

The gene calls are TRBV27 and TRBJ2-2, with D possibly being TRBD1 (5 bases). CDR1 is MNHEY and CDR2 is SMNVEV in the germline V gene (reference sequence). The CDR3 is made up of 14 amino acids. V gave up 8 bases and J gave up 2 bases, with 12 bases separating them. The CDR3 nucleotides read TGTGCCAGCTCCTGGGGCTCTAACACCGGGGAGCTGTTTTTT. Residues: CASSWGSNTGELFF.

This chain links TRBV10-3 with TRBJ2-5; possibly TRBD1 for D (5 bases). Germline V gene lookup returns CDR1 ENHRY and CDR2 SYGVKD. V was clipped by 3 bases and J by 5 bases, with 13 bases between them. There are 14 residues in the CDR3. The CDR3 region is CAISEASGLETQYF. CDR3 nucleotides: TGTGCCATCAGTGAAGCCTCAGGGTTGGAGACCCAGTACTTC.

V usage is TRBV6-5 and J usage is TRBJ2-3; perhaps TRBD1 as D (6 bases). With 7 bases removed from V and 4 bases from J, the gap between germline ends came to 15 bases. Germline V gene data show CDR1 as MNHEY and CDR2 as SVGAGI. The CDR3 runs 14 residues. The CDR3 loop is CASTPSRQADTQYF. For the CDR3, the DNA is TGTGCCAGCACCCCCAGCCGACAGGCAGATACGCAGTATTTT.